This T cell receptor (beta chain) was sequenced during a study of T cells after yellow fever vaccination. Study results and limitations: From the bulk population, abundant clonotypes could contaminate and appear within FACS-sorted repertoires. Shared CD4/CD8 clonotypes were a small share, likely from convergent recombination. Primary-vaccination clones mostly resurfaced post-booster (96% CD4, roughly 90% CD8).

For this clonotype: Its antigen is still unknown.

Germline loops: CDR1 SGHTA, CDR2 FQGNSA. V shed 2 bases and J shed 0 bases, with 7 bases lying between them. The CDR3 extends over 14 amino acids. TCR cDNA, made by 5'RACE template switching, carried an added universal primer site and UMIs. TCRdb reprocessed the 5' RACE reads with MiXCR, giving one entry per CDR3 protein. The sample holds roughly 500,000 distinct CDR3 sequences, roughly a fifth seen once. This TCR was recovered from a man younger than 40 who received the YFV17D yellow fever vaccine. The genes are TRBV7-2 and TRBJ1-2; D is uncertain. The sequences come from PBMCs, collected 15 days after the yellow fever booster vaccination. The CDR3 nucleotides read TGTGCCAGCAGCTTACGGGAGTCTAACTATGGCTACACCTTC. Translated: CASSLRESNYGYTF. Filled out from reference TRBV7-2 and TRBJ1-2, the complete variable domain reads GAGVSQSPSNKVTEKGKDVELRCDPISGHTALYWYRQSLGQGLEFLIYFQGNSAPDKSGLPSDRFSAERTGGSVSTLTIQRTQQEDSAVYLCASSLRESNYGYTFGSGTRLTVV.